This T cell receptor (beta chain) stems from a study of PD-L1 blockade in urothelial cancer. This clone has just a few counts. As for time point: pretreatment peripheral blood. Locally advanced or metastatic urothelial carcinoma affected all patients. Sequenced by immunoSEQ multiplex PCR; TCRdb stores in-frame clones only, minus some. The sample records 80,000 to 90,000 clones, 70% to 90% being singletons. The clonotype originates from a man aged 55 to 69 with urothelial cancer. The specimen comprised PBMCs, sampled around atezolizumab (anti-PD-L1) treatment.

The CDR3 loop reads CASSPRTGSYEQYF. For the CDR3, the DNA is TGTGCCAGCAGCCCGCGTACAGGGTCCTACGAGCAGTACTTC. This rearrangement joins TRBV4-2 to TRBJ2-7; a weak D match, TRBD1 (6 bases). This CDR3 comprises 14 residues. Germline V CDR1 and CDR2: LGHNA, YNFKEQ. Trimming left V 4 bases short and J 1 base short, with 11 bases between.